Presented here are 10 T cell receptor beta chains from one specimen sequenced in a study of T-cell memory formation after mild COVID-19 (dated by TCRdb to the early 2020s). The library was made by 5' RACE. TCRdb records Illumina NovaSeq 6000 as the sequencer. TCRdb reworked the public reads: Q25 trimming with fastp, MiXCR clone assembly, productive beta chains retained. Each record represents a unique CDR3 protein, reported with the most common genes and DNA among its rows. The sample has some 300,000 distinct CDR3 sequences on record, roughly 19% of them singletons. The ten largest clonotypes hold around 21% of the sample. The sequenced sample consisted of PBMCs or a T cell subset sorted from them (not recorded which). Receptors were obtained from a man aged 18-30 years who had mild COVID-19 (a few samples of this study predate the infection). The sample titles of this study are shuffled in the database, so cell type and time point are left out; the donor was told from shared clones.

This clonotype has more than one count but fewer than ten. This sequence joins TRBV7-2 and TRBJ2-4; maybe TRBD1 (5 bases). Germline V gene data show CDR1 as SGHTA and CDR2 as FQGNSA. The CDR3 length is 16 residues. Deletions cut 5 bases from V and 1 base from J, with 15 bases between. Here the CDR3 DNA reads TGTGCCAGCAGCCCGCAGGGAATACTGGCCAAAAACATTCAGTACTTC. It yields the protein CASSPQGILAKNIQYF. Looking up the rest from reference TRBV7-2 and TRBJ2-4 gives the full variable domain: GAGVSQSPSNKVTEKGKDVELRCDPISGHTALYWYRQSLGQGLEFLIYFQGNSAPDKSGLPSDRFSAERTGGSVSTLTIQRTQQEDSAVYLCASSPQGILAKNIQYFGAGTRLSVL.

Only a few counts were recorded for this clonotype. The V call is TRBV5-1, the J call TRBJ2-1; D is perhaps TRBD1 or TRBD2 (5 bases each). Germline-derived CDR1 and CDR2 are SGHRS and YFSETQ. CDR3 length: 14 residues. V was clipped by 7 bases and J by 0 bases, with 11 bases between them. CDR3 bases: TGCGCCAGCGGGACCCTGAGCTCCTACAATGAGCAGTTCTTC. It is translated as CASGTLSSYNEQFF. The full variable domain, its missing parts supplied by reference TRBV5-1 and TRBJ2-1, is KAGVTQTPRYLIKTRGQQVTLSCSPISGHRSVSWYQQTPGQGLQFLFEYFSETQRNKGNFPGRFSGRQFSNSRSEMNVSTLELGDSALYLCASGTLSSYNEQFFGPGTRLTVL.

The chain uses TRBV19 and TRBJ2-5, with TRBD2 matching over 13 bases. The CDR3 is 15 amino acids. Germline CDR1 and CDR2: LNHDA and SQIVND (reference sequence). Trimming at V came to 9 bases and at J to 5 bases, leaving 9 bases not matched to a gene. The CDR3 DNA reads TGTGCCAGCCGACGCGGACTAGCGGGGGAGGAGACCCAGTACTTC. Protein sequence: CASRRGLAGEETQYF.

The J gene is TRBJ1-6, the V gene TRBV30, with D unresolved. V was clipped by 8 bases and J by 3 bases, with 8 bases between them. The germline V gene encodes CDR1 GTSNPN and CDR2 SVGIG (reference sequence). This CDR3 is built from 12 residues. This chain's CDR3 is CAAVRYNSPLHF. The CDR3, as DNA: TGTGCCGCAGTCCGCTATAATTCACCCCTCCACTTT.

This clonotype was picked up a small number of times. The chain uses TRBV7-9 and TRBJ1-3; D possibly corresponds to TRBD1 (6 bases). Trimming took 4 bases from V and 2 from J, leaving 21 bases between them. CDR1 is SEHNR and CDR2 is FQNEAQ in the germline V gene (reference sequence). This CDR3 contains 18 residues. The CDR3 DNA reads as TGTGCCAGCAGCTCCCGGGGGGCAGGAGGGATGCCTGGAAACACCATATATTTT. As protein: CASSSRGAGGMPGNTIYF. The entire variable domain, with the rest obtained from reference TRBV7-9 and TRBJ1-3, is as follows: DTGVSQNPRHKITKRGQNVTFRCDPISEHNRLYWYRQTLGQGPEFLTYFQNEAQLEKSRLLSDRFSAERPKGSFSTLEIQRTEQGDSAMYLCASSSRGAGGMPGNTIYFGEGSWLTVV.

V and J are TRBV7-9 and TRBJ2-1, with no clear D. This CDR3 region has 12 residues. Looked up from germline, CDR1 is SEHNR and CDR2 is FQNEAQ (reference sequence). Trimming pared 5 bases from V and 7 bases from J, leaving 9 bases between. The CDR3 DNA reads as TGTGCCAGCAGCGATACCTGGAATGAGCAGTTCTTC. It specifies CASSDTWNEQFF.

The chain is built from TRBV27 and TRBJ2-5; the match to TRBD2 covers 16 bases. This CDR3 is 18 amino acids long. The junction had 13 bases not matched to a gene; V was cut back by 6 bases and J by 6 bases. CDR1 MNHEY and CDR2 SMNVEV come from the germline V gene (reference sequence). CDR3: CASSPQGLAGGYVKTQYF. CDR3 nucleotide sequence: TGTGCCAGCAGCCCGCAGGGACTAGCGGGGGGGTATGTTAAGACCCAGTACTTC.

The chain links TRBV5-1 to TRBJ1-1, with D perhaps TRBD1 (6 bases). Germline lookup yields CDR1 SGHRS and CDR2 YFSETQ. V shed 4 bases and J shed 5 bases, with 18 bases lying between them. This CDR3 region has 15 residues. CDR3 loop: CASSDEAGAGTEAFF. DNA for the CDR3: TGCGCCAGCAGCGATGAGGCGGGGGCCGGGACTGAAGCTTTCTTT. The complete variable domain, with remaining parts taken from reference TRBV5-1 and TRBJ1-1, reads KAGVTQTPRYLIKTRGQQVTLSCSPISGHRSVSWYQQTPGQGLQFLFEYFSETQRNKGNFPGRFSGRQFSNSRSEMNVSTLELGDSALYLCASSDEAGAGTEAFFGQGTRLTVV.

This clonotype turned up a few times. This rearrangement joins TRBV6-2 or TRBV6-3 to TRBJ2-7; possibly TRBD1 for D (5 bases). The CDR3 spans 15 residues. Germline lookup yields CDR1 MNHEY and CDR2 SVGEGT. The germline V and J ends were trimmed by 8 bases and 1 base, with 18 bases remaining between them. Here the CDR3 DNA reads TGTGCCAGCCTGAGTCCTAACAGGATATCCTACGAGCAGTACGTC. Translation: CASLSPNRISYEQYV.

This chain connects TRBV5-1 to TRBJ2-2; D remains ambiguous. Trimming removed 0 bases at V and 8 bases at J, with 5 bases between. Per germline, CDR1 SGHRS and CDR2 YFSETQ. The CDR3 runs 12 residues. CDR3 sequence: CASSLEWGELFF. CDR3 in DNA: TGCGCCAGCAGCTTGGAATGGGGGGAGCTGTTTTTT.